The entry below gives a single T cell receptor (beta chain) sequence along with its context. Antigen: not known. These data belong to a study of cytomegalovirus exposure and HLA in healthy donors. General study findings and limits: In vitro data verified three CMV-associated chains as specific for CMV antigens.

PCR involved 60 Vbeta and 13 Jbeta primers. The protocol was immunoSEQ multiplex PCR, while the TCRdb copy is restricted to in-frame clones and leaves out a portion. In the table there are about 160,000 clones, under 85% of which are singletons. Trimming cost V 5 bases and J 6 bases; bases outside gene matches: 7. Per germline, CDR1 SGDLS and CDR2 YYNGEE. The CDR3 is 14 residues long. The rearrangement uses TRBV9 and TRBJ2-2, with 7 bases fitting TRBD1. The sequence derives from a young woman in good health and CMV-seronegative. Sequenced material: PBMCs. CDR3 nucleotide sequence: TGTGCCAGCAGAGGGGGCACATCGGCCGGGGAGCTGTTTTTT. This gives the protein CASRGGTSAGELFF.